The next 23 T cell receptor beta chains were all read from a single sample in a study of radiotherapy plus CTLA-4 blockade in lung cancer (dated by TCRdb to 2016 to 2018). Library generation was performed with the immunoSEQ multiplex PCR assay. Not all clones reach the TCRdb copy of this immuneACCESS table, which keeps in-frame sequences only. Checked studies attribute under half of the gap to unresolved V genes and leave the rest unexplained. This sample gives approximately 72,000 clones in total; approximately 80% of them show up just once. Around 7% of the sample goes to the ten largest clones. The specimen was peripheral blood, collected from a patient treated with radiotherapy plus ipilimumab. The origin of the receptors is a human donor with non-small cell lung cancer who had a complete response to radiotherapy plus ipilimumab.

The V and J genes are TRBV30 and TRBJ2-3; D not certain. Trimming stripped 2 bases from V and 1 base from J, with 7 bases between. Germline V gene sequence: CDR1 GTSNPN, CDR2 SVGIG (reference sequence). This CDR3 region has 13 residues. CDR3 sequence reads: CAWSKQRTDTQYF. The CDR3 DNA reads TGTGCCTGGAGTAAGCAGCGCACAGATACGCAGTATTTT.

This chain uses TRBV7-9 with TRBJ1-1; D is unclear. The CDR3 contains 11 residues. The V end was cut by 5 bases, the J end by 5 bases, with 6 bases between. The V gene's germline CDR1 is SEHNR and CDR2 FQNEAQ (reference sequence). The CDR3 DNA reads as TGTGCCAGCAGCCCCCGAACTGAAGCTTTCTTT. Protein product: CASSPRTEAFF.

The chain carries TRBV12-5 and TRBJ2-7, with 7 positions matching TRBD2. J gave up 12 bases and V 1 base, and 6 bases lay outside the gene matches. The CDR3 has 12 amino acids. The V gene's germline CDR1 is LGHNT and CDR2 FRNRAP. CDR3 sequence: CASGLGGRVMYF. The CDR3, as DNA: TGTGCTAGTGGTTTGGGGGGGAGGGTTATGTACTTC.

This clone appeared a few times. The gene calls are TRBV5-8 and TRBJ2-1; no definite D call. The CDR3 is 15 amino acids. Trimming stripped 4 bases from V and 4 bases from J, with 15 bases between. Germline loops: CDR1 SGHTS, CDR2 YDEGEE. CDR3 sequence (DNA): TGTGCCAGCAGCCCCGGTAACTCCCAATACAATGAGCAGTTCTTC. It codes for CASSPGNSQYNEQFF.

This chain links TRBV29-1 with TRBJ2-3; 10 bases are a match to TRBD2. CDR1 and CDR2 from the germline V gene are SQVTM and ANQGSEA. After removal of 6 bases from V and 3 bases from J, the junction contained 6 bases not matched to a gene. This CDR3 spans 14 amino acids. The CDR3 reads CSVHLAGVTDTQYF. The CDR3 nucleotides are TGCAGCGTCCACCTAGCGGGGGTGACAGATACGCAGTATTTT.

This clone appeared once. The V call is TRBV19, the J call TRBJ1-5; D perhaps matches TRBD1 (5 bases). The CDR3 is 18 residues long. The V gene lost 2 bases and the J gene lost 2 bases, with 19 bases spanning the gap. Per the germline V gene, CDR1 is LNHDA and CDR2 is SQIVND (reference sequence). The CDR3 loop reads CASSITLRGELGNQPQHF. Written as DNA, the CDR3 is TGTGCCAGTAGTATAACATTGCGAGGGGAGCTAGGCAATCAGCCCCAGCATTTT.

This clone was counted only a few times. The J gene is TRBJ1-2, the V gene TRBV7-6, with 7 bases identical to TRBD1. V lost 4 bases to trimming and J lost 8 bases; unmatched junction nucleotides: 7. The CDR3 runs 13 residues. Germline CDR1 SGHVS, CDR2 FNYEAQ. As DNA, the CDR3 is TGTGCCAGCAGCTACAGGACAGGTCAAGGCTACACCTTC. This encodes CASSYRTGQGYTF.

This chain links TRBV2 with TRBJ2-2; D is undetermined. This CDR3 spans 13 amino acids. The germline V gene encodes CDR1 SNHLY and CDR2 FYNNEI. V was pared by 6 bases and J by 2 bases, with 7 bases between. CDR3 loop: CASRTDNTGELFF. The CDR3 DNA reads as TGTGCCAGCAGGACGGATAACACCGGGGAGCTGTTTTTT.

The genes are TRBV7-9 and TRBJ2-4; maybe TRBD1 (5 bases). This CDR3 spans 13 amino acids. Germline assignment: CDR1 SEHNR and CDR2 FQNEAQ (reference sequence). The V end was cut by 9 bases, the J end by 6 bases, with 15 bases between. The DNA for the CDR3 is TGTGCCAGTAAGCAGACAAGGGGAAACATTCAGTACTTC. Protein: CASKQTRGNIQYF.

The chain combines TRBV13 with TRBJ2-3, with TRBD2 matching 7 bases. With V trimmed by 8 bases and J by 0 bases, 5 bases remained unmatched. The CDR3 covers 14 residues. Germline V lookup: CDR1 PRHDT, CDR2 FYEKMQ (reference sequence). The CDR3 DNA follows: TGTGCCAGCGGGGGAGGGGCTAGCACAGATACGCAGTATTTT. Protein sequence: CASGGGASTDTQYF. Filled out from reference TRBV13 and TRBJ2-3, the complete variable domain reads AAGVIQSPRHLIKEKRETATLKCYPIPRHDTVYWYQQGPGQDPQFLISFYEKMQSDKGSIPDRFSAQQFSDYHSELNMSSLELGDSALYFCASGGGASTDTQYFGPGTRLTVL.

The chain recombines TRBV4-1 with TRBJ2-1; D possibly corresponds to TRBD2 (6 bases). This CDR3 has 18 residues. Germline lookup yields CDR1 MGHRA and CDR2 YSYEKL. V lost 5 bases and J lost 0, with 20 bases in between. The CDR3 sequence is CASSFGLLMRSSYNEQFF. As DNA, the CDR3 is TGCGCCAGCAGCTTCGGACTATTGATGAGGAGCTCCTACAATGAGCAGTTCTTC.

The chain has TRBV7-9 and TRBJ2-7; tentatively, D is TRBD1 (7 bases). Germline CDR1 SEHNR, CDR2 FQNEAQ (reference sequence). V lost 5 bases and J 5 bases, leaving 19 bases between the germline ends. This CDR3 comprises 15 residues. The CDR3 DNA sequence: TGTGCCAGCAGCGAACCGGAGGGGGCGATCAACGAGCAGTACTTC. This translates into CASSEPEGAINEQYF.

V is TRBV5-1 and J is TRBJ2-2; D unresolved. The V end was cut by 6 bases, the J end by 0 bases, with 9 bases between. Germline CDR1 SGHRS, CDR2 YFSETQ. This CDR3 region has 14 residues. The CDR3 loop reads CASKYAPNTGELFF. The CDR3 coding sequence is TGCGCCAGCAAATACGCCCCGAACACCGGGGAGCTGTTTTTT.

This clone appeared a single time. The chain has TRBV27 and TRBJ2-7; TRBD1 matches 9 bases. This CDR3 spans 14 amino acids. V was pared by 5 bases and J by 0 bases, with 2 bases of the junction left unmatched. Germline values: CDR1 MNHEY, CDR2 SMNVEV (reference sequence). The CDR3 DNA reads TGTGCCAGCAGTGTGGACAGGGGCTCCTACGAGCAGTACTTC. Translation gives CASSVDRGSYEQYF.

The chain has TRBV25-1 and TRBJ1-1, with D possibly TRBD1 on 6 matching bases. Trimming removed 1 base from V and 5 bases from J, with 14 bases in between. CDR3 length: 15 amino acids. Germline CDR1 reads MGHDK; CDR2 reads SYGVNS. CDR3 loop: CASSEFQGQRTEAFF. DNA of the CDR3: TGTGCCAGCAGTGAATTTCAGGGGCAGAGGACTGAAGCTTTCTTT.

This chain uses TRBV5-4 with TRBJ2-3, with 12 bases aligning to TRBD2. After removal of 0 bases from V and 4 bases from J, the junction contained 3 bases not matched to a gene. CDR3 size: 16 residues. CDR1 SGHNT and CDR2 YYREEE come from the germline V gene (reference sequence). This chain's CDR3 is CASSLGSSGGADTQYF. Written as DNA, the CDR3 is TGTGCCAGCAGCTTGGGTTCTAGCGGGGGGGCAGATACGCAGTATTTT.

This clone was counted only a few times. The CDR3 sequence: CASSIRDIGETQYF. The CDR3 DNA is TGTGCCAGCAGTATACGGGACATCGGGGAGACCCAGTACTTC. V and J are TRBV28 and TRBJ2-5; possible D gene TRBD1, 6 bases. Deletions cut 5 bases from V and 5 bases from J, with 15 bases between. The germline gives CDR1 MDHEN, CDR2 SYDVKM. The CDR3 totals 14 residues.

V and J are TRBV27 and TRBJ2-1, with TRBD1 identical over 9 bases. Germline V gives CDR1 MNHEY, CDR2 SMNVEV (reference sequence). V lost 2 bases to trimming and J lost 8 bases; unmatched junction nucleotides: 7. The CDR3 contains 15 residues. The CDR3 loop is CASSLRGQGLDEQFF. CDR3 DNA: TGTGCCAGCAGTTTACGAGGACAGGGGTTGGATGAGCAGTTCTTC.

V gene TRBV5-8 combines with J gene TRBJ1-2; D is undetermined. CDR3 length: 13 residues. Germline CDR1 and CDR2: SGHTS and YDEGEE. Trimming left V 4 bases short and J 5 bases short, with 12 bases between. CDR3 bases: TGTGCCAGCAGCCGGAGGACGGCTTATGGCTACACCTTC. Protein: CASSRRTAYGYTF.

This chain links TRBV28 with TRBJ1-1; maybe TRBD1 (6 bases). CDR1 and CDR2 (germline): MDHEN, SYDVKM. This CDR3 spans 15 amino acids. V was pared by 1 base and J by 6 bases, with 15 bases between. The CDR3 region is CASSLYPGEGSEAFF. CDR3 nucleotides: TGTGCCAGCAGTTTATACCCAGGGGAGGGCTCTGAAGCTTTCTTT.

This chain joins TRBV28 and TRBJ1-4, with D possibly TRBD1 on 5 matching bases. The CDR3 has 15 amino acids. Germline V gene sequence: CDR1 MDHEN, CDR2 SYDVKM. The ends were cut back, 6 bases at V and 4 bases at J, with 15 bases in the middle. CDR3 residues: CASRAPGPINEKLFF. As DNA, the CDR3 is TGTGCCAGCAGAGCGCCGGGACCGATTAATGAAAAACTGTTTTTT.

V and J are TRBV5-1 and TRBJ2-1, with TRBD1 matching over 7 bases. CDR3 length: 14 amino acids. The V gene's germline CDR1 is SGHRS and CDR2 YFSETQ. V shed 3 bases, J shed 8 bases, and the junction held 8 bases outside the gene matches. The CDR3 coding sequence is TGCGCCAGCAGCTCGGGACAGACGCTCGATGAGCAGTTCTTC. Protein: CASSSGQTLDEQFF.

The CDR3 spells CASSSRQGIAYEQYF. CDR3 DNA sequence: TGTGCCAGCAGTTCCCGACAGGGAATCGCCTACGAGCAGTACTTC. The V call is TRBV6-5, the J call TRBJ2-7, with 7 bases lining up with TRBD1. The V gene end was trimmed by 4 bases and the J gene end by 2 bases; junction bases not matched to a gene: 8. The CDR3 runs 15 residues. The germline V gene has CDR1 MNHEY and CDR2 SVGAGI.